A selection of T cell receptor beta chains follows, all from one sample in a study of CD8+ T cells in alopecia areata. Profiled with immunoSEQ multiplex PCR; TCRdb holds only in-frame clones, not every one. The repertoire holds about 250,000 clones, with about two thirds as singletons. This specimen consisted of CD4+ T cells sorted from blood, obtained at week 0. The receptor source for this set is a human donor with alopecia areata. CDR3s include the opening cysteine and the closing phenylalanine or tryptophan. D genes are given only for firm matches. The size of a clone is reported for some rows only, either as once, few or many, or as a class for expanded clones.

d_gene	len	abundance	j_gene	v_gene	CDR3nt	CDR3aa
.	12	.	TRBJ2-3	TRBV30	TGTGCCTGGAGGGACAGACTGAGTACGCAGTATTTT	CAWRDRLSTQYF
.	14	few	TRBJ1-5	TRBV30	TGTGCCTGGAGTACGGACTTCGGCAATCAGCCCCAGCATTTT	CAWSTDFGNQPQHF
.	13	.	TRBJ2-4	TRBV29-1	TGCAGCCCCGAAGGCTGGGGAAAAAACATTCAGTACTTC	CSPEGWGKNIQYF
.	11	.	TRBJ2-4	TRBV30	TGTGCCTGGATTGCGCGAAACATTCAGTACTTC	CAWIARNIQYF
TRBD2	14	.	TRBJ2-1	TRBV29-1	TGCAGCGTTGTAGTCCAGCGGGGAGGTAATGAGCAGTTCTTC	CSVVVQRGGNEQFF
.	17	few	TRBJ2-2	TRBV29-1	TGCAGCGTCACCCTGGGGGCTTGGGGAGGAGGCCCCGGGGAGCTGTTTTTT	CSVTLGAWGGGPGELFF
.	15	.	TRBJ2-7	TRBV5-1	TGCGCCAGCAGCTTGGTGCCGGCGGGTCCTCACGAGCAGTACTTC	CASSLVPAGPHEQYF
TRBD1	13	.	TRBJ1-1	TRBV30	TGTGCCTGGAGTAACGACAGGGGTGGTGAAGCTTTCTTT	CAWSNDRGGEAFF
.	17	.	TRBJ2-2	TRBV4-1	TGCGCCAGCAGCCAAGCCGGCGGGGACCCGAGAACCGGGGAGCTGTTTTTT	CASSQAGGDPRTGELFF
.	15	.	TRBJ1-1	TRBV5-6	TGTGCCAGCAGCTTCGACCGGATCCTGAACACTGAAGCTTTCTTT	CASSFDRILNTEAFF
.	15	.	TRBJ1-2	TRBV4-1	TGCGCCAGCAGCCTCGGGGACACCCAAACAGGGGGCTACACCTTC	CASSLGDTQTGGYTF
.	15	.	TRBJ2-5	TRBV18	TGTGCCAGCTCACTGATGGCGCAGGGCCAAGAGACCCAGTACTTC	CASSLMAQGQETQYF
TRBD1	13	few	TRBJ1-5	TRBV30	TGTGCCTGGGGACAGGGGGGCAATCAGCCCCAGCATTTT	CAWGQGGNQPQHF
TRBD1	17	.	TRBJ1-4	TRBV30	TGTGCCTGGCGGCGCGGGACAGTCACTCCAACTAATGAAAAACTGTTTTTT	CAWRRGTVTPTNEKLFF